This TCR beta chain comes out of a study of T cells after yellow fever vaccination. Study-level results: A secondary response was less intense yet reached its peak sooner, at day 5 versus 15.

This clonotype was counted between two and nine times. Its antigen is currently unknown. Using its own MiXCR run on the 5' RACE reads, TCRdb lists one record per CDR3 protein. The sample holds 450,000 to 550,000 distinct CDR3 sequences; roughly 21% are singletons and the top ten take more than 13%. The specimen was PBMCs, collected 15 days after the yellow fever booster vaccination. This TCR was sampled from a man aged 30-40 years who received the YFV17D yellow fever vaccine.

The CDR3 protein is CASSYSYTGYEQYF. The DNA for the CDR3 is TGTGCCAGCAGTTACTCGTATACGGGCTACGAGCAGTACTTC. The chain recombines TRBV6-5 with TRBJ2-7; D is undetermined. Germline loops: CDR1 MNHEY, CDR2 SVGAGI. The length of the CDR3 is 14 residues. V was clipped by 0 bases and J by 3 bases, with 9 bases between them.